Following are 17 T cell receptor beta chains from one sample sequenced in a study of OX40 agonist ivuxolimab in advanced cancers. Clones were sequenced by immunoSEQ multiplex PCR, and TCRdb holds only the in-frame ones, with some missing. This sample has tens of thousands of clones, with 80% to 95% found just once. This sample comprised CD4+ or CD8+ T cells sorted from blood, obtained in a trial of the OX40 agonist ivuxolimab. These receptors all come from an adult with an advanced solid tumor such as melanoma, head and neck, liver or kidney cancer.

This rearrangement joins TRBV28 to TRBJ2-7; the match to TRBD1 covers 8 bases. The CDR3 runs 13 residues. Trimming cost V 6 bases and J 9 bases; bases outside gene matches: 10. CDR1 and CDR2 (germline): MDHEN, SYDVKM. The CDR3 nucleotides are TGTGCCAGCAGACTACCGGGACAGGCTACGCAGTACTTC. Amino acid sequence: CASRLPGQATQYF.

The chain recombines TRBV7-9 with TRBJ2-5, with D possibly TRBD2 on 8 matching bases. V was shortened by 6 bases and J by 7 bases, with 21 bases between the two germline ends. Per the germline V gene, CDR1 is SEHNR and CDR2 is FQNEAQ (reference sequence). CDR3 length equals 15 residues. CDR3 amino acids: CASSYSGQAGGTQYF. CDR3 in DNA: TGTGCCAGCAGTTACTCAGGACAGGCGGGGGGGACCCAGTACTTC. Together with reference TRBV7-9 and TRBJ2-5, the CDR3 gives the full variable domain: DTGVSQNPRHKITKRGQNVTFRCDPISEHNRLYWYRQTLGQGPEFLTYFQNEAQLEKSRLLSDRFSAERPKGSFSTLEIQRTEQGDSAMYLCASSYSGQAGGTQYFGPGTRLLVL.

The chain recombines TRBV18 with TRBJ1-1; D not resolved. V shed 6 bases and J shed 7 bases, with 12 bases lying between them. CDR1 is KGHSH, CDR2 LQKENI, per germline. This CDR3 region has 12 residues. CDR3 sequence (DNA): TGTGCCAGCTCTCCGGTCCAGCTTGAAGCTTTCTTT. Its translation is CASSPVQLEAFF.

V and J are TRBV5-5 and TRBJ1-1, with D tentatively TRBD1 (5 bases). The CDR3 runs to 13 residues. Trimming removed 3 bases from V and 8 bases from J, with 14 bases in between. CDR1 is SGHKS and CDR2 is YYEKEE in the germline V gene (reference sequence). This chain's CDR3 is CASSWGLAGEAFF. CDR3 in DNA: TGTGCCAGCAGCTGGGGCCTGGCAGGGGAAGCTTTCTTT.

The DNA for the CDR3 is TGTGCCAGCAGTCAGGGAGGGGCCTCAACAGATACGCAGTATTTT. Protein sequence: CASSQGGASTDTQYF. J is TRBJ2-3 and V is TRBV28; 7 bases align to TRBD2. Trimming removed 5 bases from V and 3 bases from J; junction bases left unmatched: 8. This CDR3 spans 15 amino acids. From germline, CDR1 is MDHEN and CDR2 SYDVKM.

This clone was found once. V is TRBV6-5 and J is TRBJ2-3; D is perhaps TRBD1 (5 bases). The ends were cut back, 7 bases at V and 2 bases at J, with 16 bases in the middle. The CDR3 consists of 15 residues. Germline V gene sequence: CDR1 MNHEY, CDR2 SVGAGI. Written as DNA, the CDR3 is TGTGCCAGCAATCTATCTCCAGGGTTCACAGATACGCAGTATTTT. This translates into CASNLSPGFTDTQYF.

The rearrangement uses TRBV5-1 and TRBJ2-7; TRBD2 matches at 7 bases. The germline V gene has CDR1 SGHRS and CDR2 YFSETQ. This CDR3 contains 16 residues. The V and J ends lost 4 bases and 3 bases, in that order; junction bases with no gene match: 13. The CDR3 DNA is TGCGCCAGCAGCCCGGGAGGCTCCGCAGCCCTCTACGAGCAGTACTTC. Residues: CASSPGGSAALYEQYF.

This clone was recorded once. The V and J genes are TRBV6-5 and TRBJ2-7; 10 bases line up with TRBD1. This CDR3 has 14 amino acids. Trimming cost V 2 bases and J 9 bases; bases outside gene matches: 7. Per germline, CDR1 MNHEY and CDR2 SVGAGI. The CDR3 region has the DNA TGTGCCAGCAGTTACGACAGGGGGCTTTCGAGGCAGTACTTC. Protein: CASSYDRGLSRQYF.

The chain couples TRBV19 to TRBJ1-2, with a tentative D call TRBD1 (5 bases). The germline V and J ends were trimmed by 6 bases and 8 bases, with 28 bases remaining between them. This CDR3 spans 17 amino acids. CDR1 and CDR2 (germline): LNHDA, SQIVND (reference sequence). The DNA for the CDR3 is TGTGCCAGTAGCGTGGGGCGGGGAGGCGCCTTGGGGGAAGGCTACACCTTC. Amino acids: CASSVGRGGALGEGYTF.

This chain links TRBV7-9 with TRBJ1-2; TRBD1 is a possible D gene (5 bases). Trimming removed 2 bases from V and 6 bases from J, with 13 bases in between. Germline-derived CDR1 and CDR2 are SEHNR and FQNEAQ (reference sequence). The CDR3 is 14 amino acids. As DNA, the CDR3 is TGTGCCAGCAGCTTATGGGGGTTCAGAGATGGCTACACCTTC. This codes for CASSLWGFRDGYTF.

This clone was observed a handful of times. This chain uses TRBV6-6 with TRBJ2-2; a weak D match, TRBD1 (5 bases). The CDR3 contains 14 residues. CDR1 is MNHNY and CDR2 is SVGAGI in the germline V gene (reference sequence). V was trimmed by 2 bases and J by 7 bases, leaving 11 bases between them. The CDR3 DNA is TGTGCCAGCAGTTACCAACCAGACAGCGGGGAGCTGTTTTTT. Translated, it gives CASSYQPDSGELFF.

The chain employs TRBV6-6 and TRBJ1-2; 7 nucleotides align to TRBD1. The CDR3 covers 15 residues. Germline values: CDR1 MNHNY, CDR2 SVGAGI (reference sequence). V shed 5 bases and J 6 bases; nucleotides not matched to a gene: 12. This chain's CDR3 is CASSPRTGGFDGYTF. The CDR3 nucleotides read TGTGCCAGCAGTCCAAGGACAGGAGGCTTTGATGGCTACACCTTC.

This rearrangement joins TRBV4-2 to TRBJ2-7, with TRBD2 identical over 9 bases. Germline CDR1 LGHNA, CDR2 YNFKEQ. V lost 0 bases and J lost 4; bases outside the gene matches: 4. The CDR3 sequence is 15 residues long. The CDR3 DNA reads as TGTGCCAGCAGCCAAGATGCGCGGGAGGGTTACGAGCAGTACTTC. It specifies CASSQDAREGYEQYF.

This chain joins TRBV6-1 and TRBJ1-3; a weak D match, TRBD1 (6 bases). With 6 bases removed from V and 2 bases from J, the gap between germline ends came to 14 bases. This CDR3 contains 15 residues. Germline lookup yields CDR1 MNHNS and CDR2 SASEGT. CDR3 loop: CASSLGGAAGNTIYF. The DNA for the CDR3 is TGTGCCAGCAGCTTAGGGGGGGCGGCTGGAAACACCATATATTTT.

This chain links TRBV7-6 with TRBJ1-4; weak D call: TRBD1 (5 bases). There are 16 residues in the CDR3. V was cut by 4 bases and J by 1 base, with 13 bases left in between. Germline V gene lookup returns CDR1 SGHVS and CDR2 FNYEAQ. The CDR3 is CASSSRGRGTNEKLFF. CDR3 in DNA: TGTGCCAGCAGCTCAAGGGGACGTGGAACTAATGAAAAACTGTTTTTT.

The chain employs TRBV30 and TRBJ2-7; a weak D match, TRBD1 (6 bases). This CDR3 has 16 residues. V dropped 2 bases and J dropped 0 bases, with 17 bases sitting between them. CDR1 GTSNPN and CDR2 SVGIG come from the germline V gene (reference sequence). CDR3 nucleotides: TGTGCCTGGAGTTTAACGAGGACAGCTCGCTCCTACGAGCAGTACTTC. Residues: CAWSLTRTARSYEQYF.

The V and J genes are TRBV4-3 and TRBJ2-4; D is undetermined. Trimming removed 0 bases at V and 1 base at J, with 4 bases between. This CDR3 has 14 residues. Germline V gene data show CDR1 as LGHNA and CDR2 as YSLEER. CDR3 DNA sequence: TGCGCCAGCAGCCAAGAGTGGGCCAAAAACATTCAGTACTTC. Its translation is CASSQEWAKNIQYF.